This TCR beta chain derives from a study of T cells in Graves' hyperthyroidism and ophthalmopathy. V lost 5 bases, J lost 5 bases, and 5 bases stayed unmatched. CDR3 size: 16 residues. Germline-derived CDR1 and CDR2 are MNHNS and SASEGT. The TCR beta CDR3 regions underwent amplification using RNA transcripts as the source. TCR CDR3 regions were first amplified by RT-PCR with HTBI primers. TCRdb passed the multiplex PCR reads through MiXCR, listing each CDR3 protein once. The sample consists of 460,000 or so distinct CDR3 sequences, approximately 15% of them appearing once. This clonotype came up many times.

The sequenced sample consisted of blood. This clonotype was obtained from a woman aged 18-29 years with Graves' hyperthyroidism. V gene TRBV6-1 combines with J gene TRBJ2-2; 13 nucleotides line up with TRBD2. CDR3 nucleotides: TGTGCCAGCAGTCCGGGACTAGCGGGACTAACCGGGGAGCTGTTTTTT. Its translation: CASSPGLAGLTGELFF.